What follows describes a single TCR beta chain. In the authors' methods: Reference gene primers were amplified, and this amplification served to estimate nucleated cell counts. The protocol was immunoSEQ multiplex PCR, while the TCRdb copy is restricted to in-frame clones and leaves out a portion. V and J calls and clone size are copied from that table; D and trimming were computed from the DNA. The table shows about 140,000 clones, with approximately 80% occurring only once. This sample stems from a study of blood T cell repertoires in COVID-19. The overall study: The origin of the acute and convalescent COVID-19 samples was the United States, Italy and Spain. Nucleic acid was either cDNA or gDNA, and it came from T cells, B-cell-depleted T cells, or PBMCs.

The length of the CDR3 is 18 residues. Germline V gene data show CDR1 as SGHVS and CDR2 as FQNEAQ. Unmatched junction bases numbered 12, after V lost 5 bases and J lost 0 bases. Sequencing was done on a sample of PBMCs or T cells enriched from blood (not recorded which). The rearrangement joins TRBV7-8 to TRBJ2-1; 8 bases map to TRBD2. The receptor's source is a woman under 30 who had been exposed to COVID-19. The CDR3 protein is CASSLRTEAGVSYNEQFF. DNA of the CDR3: TGTGCCAGCAGCCTTCGAACCGAAGCGGGAGTCTCCTACAATGAGCAGTTCTTC.